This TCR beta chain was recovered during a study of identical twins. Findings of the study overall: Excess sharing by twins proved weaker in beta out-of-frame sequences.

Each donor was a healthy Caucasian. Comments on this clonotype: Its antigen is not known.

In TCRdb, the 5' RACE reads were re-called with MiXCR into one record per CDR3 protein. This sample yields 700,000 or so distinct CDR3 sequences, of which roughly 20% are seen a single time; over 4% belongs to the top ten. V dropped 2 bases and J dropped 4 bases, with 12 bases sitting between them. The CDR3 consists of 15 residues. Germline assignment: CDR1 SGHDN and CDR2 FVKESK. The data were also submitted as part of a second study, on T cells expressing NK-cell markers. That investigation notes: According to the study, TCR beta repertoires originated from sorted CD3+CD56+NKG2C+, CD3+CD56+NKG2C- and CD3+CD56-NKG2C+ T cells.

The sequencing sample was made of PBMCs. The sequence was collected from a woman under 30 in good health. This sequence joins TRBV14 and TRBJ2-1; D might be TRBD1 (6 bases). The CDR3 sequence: CASSQPSGQYNEQFF. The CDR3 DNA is TGTGCCAGCAGCCAACCTTCCGGACAGTACAATGAGCAGTTCTTC.